One TCR beta chain is described in this entry. V gave up 7 bases and J gave up 1 base; unmatched junction bases: 3. The CDR3 contains 14 residues. Germline V gene sequence: CDR1 SNHLY, CDR2 FYNNEI. The data were taken from a study of cytomegalovirus exposure and HLA in healthy donors. This PCR relied on a set of 60 Vbeta primers and 13 Jbeta primers. The data were produced by immunoSEQ multiplex PCR, yet TCRdb's version contains in-frame clones alone and is incomplete. The sample lists approximately 100,000 clones, roughly two thirds occurring once. The J gene is TRBJ2-1, the V gene TRBV2, with 8 nucleotides matching TRBD2. Sequenced sample: PBMCs. This clonotype was sampled from a female donor in good health and CMV-seronegative. The DNA of the CDR3 is TGTGCCAGCATTCCTAGCGGGTCCTACAATGAGCAGTTCTTC. It encodes CASIPSGSYNEQFF.